The present T cell receptor beta chain was sequenced within a study of CD8 T cells in ankylosing spondylitis. The V gene's germline CDR1 is DFQATT and CDR2 SNEGSKA (reference sequence). The CDR3 loop spans 11 amino acids. The germline V and J ends were trimmed by 6 bases and 11 bases, with 16 bases remaining between them. Overall study findings and caveats: A TCR beta motif of about eight highly homologous variants seemed to mark ankylosing spondylitis blood. Clones linked to the disease showed a CD8+ phenotype. They occurred at relatively low frequencies in peripheral blood.

In the case of this clonotype: Its specificity is unknown.

TCRdb passed the 5' RACE reads through MiXCR, listing each CDR3 protein once. The table has roughly 700,000 distinct CDR3 sequences, 15% to 20% seen once. The chain has TRBV20-1 and TRBJ1-1, with a weak D call TRBD1 (6 bases). This sequence originates from a male donor with ankylosing spondylitis. Sequencing was performed on blood, either unsorted or a sorted T cell fraction (not recorded which). CDR3: CSARDNQRAFF. The CDR3 DNA reads as TGCAGTGCCCGGGACAACCAGAGGGCTTTCTTT.